A single count supports the clone carrying this T cell receptor (beta chain). The CDR3 length is 15 residues. V lost 5 bases, J lost 2 bases, and 15 bases lay in between. Looked up from germline, CDR1 is MNHEY and CDR2 is SVGAGI. This record comes from a study of cytomegalovirus exposure and HLA in healthy donors. Data came from immunoSEQ multiplex PCR; TCRdb stores just in-frame clones and leaves some out. Of a few hundred thousand clones listed, about 86% were seen once; the top ten hold 0.9% to 1.1%. This sequence was found in a woman between 18 and 29 years old in good health and CMV-seronegative. This chain connects TRBV6-5 to TRBJ1-1, with D possibly TRBD1 on 5 matching bases. Sample: PBMCs. CDR3 nucleotide sequence: TGTGCCAGCAGTCTTCAAACAGGAATCAACACTGAAGCTTTCTTT. This translates into CASSLQTGINTEAFF.